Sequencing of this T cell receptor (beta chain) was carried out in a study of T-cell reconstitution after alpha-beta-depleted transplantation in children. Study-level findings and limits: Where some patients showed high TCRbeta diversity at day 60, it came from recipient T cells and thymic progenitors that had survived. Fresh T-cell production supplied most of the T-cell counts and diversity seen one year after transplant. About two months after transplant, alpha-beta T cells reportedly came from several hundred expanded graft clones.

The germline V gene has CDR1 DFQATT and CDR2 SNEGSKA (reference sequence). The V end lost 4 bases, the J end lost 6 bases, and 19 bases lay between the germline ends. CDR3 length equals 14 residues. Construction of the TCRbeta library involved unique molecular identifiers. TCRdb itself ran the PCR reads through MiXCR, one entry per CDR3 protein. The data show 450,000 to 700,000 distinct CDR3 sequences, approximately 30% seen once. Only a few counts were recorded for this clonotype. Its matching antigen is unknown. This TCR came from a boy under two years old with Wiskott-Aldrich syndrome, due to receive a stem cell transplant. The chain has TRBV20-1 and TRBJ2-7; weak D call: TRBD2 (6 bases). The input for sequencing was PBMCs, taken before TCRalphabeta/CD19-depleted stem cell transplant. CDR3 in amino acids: CSAINTGLRVEQYF. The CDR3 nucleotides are TGCAGTGCTATTAACACGGGACTGCGTGTCGAGCAGTACTTC.